This TCR beta chain was documented in a study of T cells in women clearing cervical HPV infection. Study at large: Case blood drawn at lesion detection; control blood after infection cleared.

Comment on this clone: Read data end 3 residues before the CDR3 end; the end is taken from the germline J gene.

The ends were cut back, 3 bases at V and 8 bases at J, with 14 bases in the middle. Germline values: CDR1 SGHTA, CDR2 FQGNSA. This CDR3 contains 14 residues. Data came from immunoSEQ multiplex PCR; TCRdb stores just in-frame clones and leaves some out. Its table records approximately 39,000 clones. V gene TRBV7-2 combines with J gene TRBJ2-1, with D perhaps matching TRBD2 (5 bases). The TCR was taken from a woman aged 18 to 75 with a cervical HPV16 infection that either progressed to CIN3+ or cleared (not recorded which). Sequencing was done on a sample of blood buffy coat. The CDR3 protein is CASSFPQTRHEQFF. The sequenced CDR3 bases are TGTGCCAGCAGCTTTCCCCAAACTAGGCATGAG.